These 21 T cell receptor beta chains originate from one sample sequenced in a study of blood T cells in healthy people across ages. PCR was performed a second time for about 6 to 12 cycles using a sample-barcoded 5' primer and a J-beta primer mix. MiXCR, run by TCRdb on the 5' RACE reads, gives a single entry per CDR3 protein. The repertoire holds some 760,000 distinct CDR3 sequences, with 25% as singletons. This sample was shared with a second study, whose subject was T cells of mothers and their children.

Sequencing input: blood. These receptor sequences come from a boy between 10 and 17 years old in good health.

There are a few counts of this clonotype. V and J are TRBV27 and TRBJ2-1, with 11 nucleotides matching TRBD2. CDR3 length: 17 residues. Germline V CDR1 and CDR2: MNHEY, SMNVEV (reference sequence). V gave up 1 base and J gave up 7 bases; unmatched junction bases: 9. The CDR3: CASSLYSGGAMLNEQFF. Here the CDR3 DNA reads TGTGCCAGCAGTTTATATAGCGGGGGGGCCATGCTAAATGAGCAGTTCTTC.

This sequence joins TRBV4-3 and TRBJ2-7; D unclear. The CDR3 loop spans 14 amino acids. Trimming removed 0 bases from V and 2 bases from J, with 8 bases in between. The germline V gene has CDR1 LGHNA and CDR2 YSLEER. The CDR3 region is CASSQDSGTYEQYF. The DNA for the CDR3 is TGCGCCAGCAGCCAAGACTCTGGAACCTACGAGCAGTACTTC.

CDR3 in DNA: TGTGCCAGCAGCTTAGATCCAGGACTAGTAGACAATGAGCAGTTCTTC. It codes for CASSLDPGLVDNEQFF. This chain uses TRBV11-3 with TRBJ2-5; TRBD2 matches at 7 bases. The DNA end is more similar to TRBJ2-1, so the J call may be wrong. This CDR3 region has 16 residues. Per germline, CDR1 SGHNT and CDR2 YENEEA.

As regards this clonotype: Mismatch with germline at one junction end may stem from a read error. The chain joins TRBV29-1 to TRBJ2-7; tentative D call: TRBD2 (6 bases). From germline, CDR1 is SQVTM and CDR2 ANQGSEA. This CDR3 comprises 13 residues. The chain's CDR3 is CRVGMGLSYEQYF. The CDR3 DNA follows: TGCAGAGTTGGGATGGGACTCTCCTACGAGCAGTACTTC.

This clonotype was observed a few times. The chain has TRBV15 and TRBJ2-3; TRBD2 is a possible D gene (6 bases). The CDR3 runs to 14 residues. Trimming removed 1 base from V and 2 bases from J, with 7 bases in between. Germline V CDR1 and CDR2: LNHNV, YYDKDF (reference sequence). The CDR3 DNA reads TGTGCCACCAGCAGAGGGACTACCACAGATACGCAGTATTTT. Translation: CATSRGTTTDTQYF.

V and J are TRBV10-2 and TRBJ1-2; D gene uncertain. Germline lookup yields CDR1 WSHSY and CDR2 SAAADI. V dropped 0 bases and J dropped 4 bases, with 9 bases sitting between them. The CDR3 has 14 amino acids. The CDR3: CASSESFRVYGYTF. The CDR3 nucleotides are TGCGCCAGCAGTGAGTCGTTCAGAGTCTATGGCTACACCTTC.

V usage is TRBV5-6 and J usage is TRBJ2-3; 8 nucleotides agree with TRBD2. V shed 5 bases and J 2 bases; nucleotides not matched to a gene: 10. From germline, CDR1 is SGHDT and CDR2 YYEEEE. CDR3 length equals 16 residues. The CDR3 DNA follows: TGTGCCAGCAGTCCGAGACTAGCGTCGAACACAGATACGCAGTATTTT. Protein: CASSPRLASNTDTQYF.

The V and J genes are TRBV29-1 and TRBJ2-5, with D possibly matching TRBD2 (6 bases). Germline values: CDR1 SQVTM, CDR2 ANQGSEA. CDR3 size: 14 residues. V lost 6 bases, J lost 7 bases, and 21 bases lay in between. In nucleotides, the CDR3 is TGCAGCGTAACCCTGGCGGGATTTTGGGCGACCCAGTACTTC. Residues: CSVTLAGFWATQYF. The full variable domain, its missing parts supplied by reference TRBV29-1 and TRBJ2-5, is SAVISQKPSRDICQRGTSLTIQCQVDSQVTMMFWYRQQPGQSLTLIATANQGSEATYESGFVIDKFPISRPNLTFSTLTVSNMSPEDSSIYLCSVTLAGFWATQYFGPGTRLLVL.

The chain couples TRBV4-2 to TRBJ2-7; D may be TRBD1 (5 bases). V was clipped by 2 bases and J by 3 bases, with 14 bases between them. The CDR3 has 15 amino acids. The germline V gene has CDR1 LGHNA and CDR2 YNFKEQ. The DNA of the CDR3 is TGTGCCAGCAGCCAATCTGGACCAACAGGCTACGAGCAGTACTTC. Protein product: CASSQSGPTGYEQYF.

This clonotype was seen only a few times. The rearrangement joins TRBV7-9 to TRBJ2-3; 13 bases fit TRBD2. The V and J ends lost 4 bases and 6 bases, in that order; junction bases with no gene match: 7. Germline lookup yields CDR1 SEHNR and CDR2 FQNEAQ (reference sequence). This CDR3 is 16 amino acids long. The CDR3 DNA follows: TGTGCCAGCAGCTCCTGGACTAGCGGGAGAACTGATACGCAGTATTTT. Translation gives CASSSWTSGRTDTQYF.

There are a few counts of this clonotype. The CDR3 DNA reads TGTGCCAGTAGTGGGGCGGGACAGCCCACCTTAGGGGAGCTGTTTTTT. Its protein is CASSGAGQPTLGELFF. This sequence joins TRBV19 and TRBJ2-2, with a tentative D call TRBD1 (7 bases). V lost 5 bases, J lost 8 bases, and 21 bases lay in between. Germline V gene sequence: CDR1 LNHDA, CDR2 SQIVND (reference sequence). CDR3 length: 16 amino acids.

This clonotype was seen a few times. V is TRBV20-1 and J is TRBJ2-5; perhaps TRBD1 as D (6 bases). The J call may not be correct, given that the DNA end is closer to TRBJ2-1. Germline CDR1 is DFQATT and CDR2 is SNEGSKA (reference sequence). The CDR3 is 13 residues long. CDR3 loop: CSAGRGTYNEQFF. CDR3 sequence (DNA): TGCAGTGCTGGAAGGGGGACGTACAATGAGCAGTTCTTC.

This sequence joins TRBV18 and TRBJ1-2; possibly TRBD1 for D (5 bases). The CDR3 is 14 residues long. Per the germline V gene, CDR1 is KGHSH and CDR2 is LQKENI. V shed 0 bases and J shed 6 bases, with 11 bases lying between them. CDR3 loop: CASSPPDSENGYTF. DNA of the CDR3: TGTGCCAGCTCACCACCTGACAGCGAGAATGGCTACACCTTC.

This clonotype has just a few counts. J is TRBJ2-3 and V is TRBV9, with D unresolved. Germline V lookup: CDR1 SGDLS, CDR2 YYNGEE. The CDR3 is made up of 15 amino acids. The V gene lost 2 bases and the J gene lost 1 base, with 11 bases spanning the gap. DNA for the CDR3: TGTGCCAGCAGCGTTCAGCTGATAGGCACAGATACGCAGTATTTT. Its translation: CASSVQLIGTDTQYF.

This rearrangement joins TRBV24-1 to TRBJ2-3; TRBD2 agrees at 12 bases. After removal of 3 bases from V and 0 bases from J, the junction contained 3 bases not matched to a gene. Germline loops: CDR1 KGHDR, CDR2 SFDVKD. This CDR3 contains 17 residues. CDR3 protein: CATSDPGLAGSTDTQYF. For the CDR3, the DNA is TGTGCCACCAGTGATCCCGGACTAGCGGGGAGCACAGATACGCAGTATTTT.

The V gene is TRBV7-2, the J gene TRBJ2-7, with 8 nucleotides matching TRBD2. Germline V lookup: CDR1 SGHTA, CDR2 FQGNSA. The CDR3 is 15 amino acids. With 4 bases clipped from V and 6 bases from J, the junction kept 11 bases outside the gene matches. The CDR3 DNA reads TGTGCCAGCAGCTGGGCCGGGACTAGAGATCCCGAGCAGTACTTC. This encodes CASSWAGTRDPEQYF.

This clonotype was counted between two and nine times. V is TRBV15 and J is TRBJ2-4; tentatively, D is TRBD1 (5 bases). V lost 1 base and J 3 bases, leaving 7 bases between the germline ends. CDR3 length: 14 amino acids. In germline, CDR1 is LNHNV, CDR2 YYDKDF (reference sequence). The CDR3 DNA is TGTGCCACCAGCAGAGGACAGTACAAAAACATTCAGTACTTC. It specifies CATSRGQYKNIQYF.

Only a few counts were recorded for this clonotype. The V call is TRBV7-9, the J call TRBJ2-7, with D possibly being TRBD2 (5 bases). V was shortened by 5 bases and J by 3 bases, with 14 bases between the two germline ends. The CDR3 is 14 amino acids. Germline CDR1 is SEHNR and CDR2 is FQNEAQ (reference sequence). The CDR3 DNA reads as TGTGCCAGCAGCGCGGGCGGTGCTAACTACGAGCAGTACTTC. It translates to CASSAGGANYEQYF.

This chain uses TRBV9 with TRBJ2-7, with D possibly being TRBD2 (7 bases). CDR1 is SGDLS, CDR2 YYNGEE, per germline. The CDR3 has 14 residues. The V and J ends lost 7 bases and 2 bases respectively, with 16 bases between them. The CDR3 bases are TGTGCCAGCGGTCAAGGGCGGGGGCCCTACGAGCAGTACTTC. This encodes CASGQGRGPYEQYF.

The CDR3 nucleotides are TGTGCCAGCACCACCTCAGAGCAGGGGGCGTACAATGAGCAGTTCTTC. Translation: CASTTSEQGAYNEQFF. This chain links TRBV3-1 with TRBJ2-1, with TRBD1 matching 8 bases. The V gene end was trimmed by 7 bases and the J gene end by 4 bases; junction bases not matched to a gene: 12. CDR3 length: 16 residues. Looked up from germline, CDR1 is LGHDT and CDR2 is YNNKEL (reference sequence).

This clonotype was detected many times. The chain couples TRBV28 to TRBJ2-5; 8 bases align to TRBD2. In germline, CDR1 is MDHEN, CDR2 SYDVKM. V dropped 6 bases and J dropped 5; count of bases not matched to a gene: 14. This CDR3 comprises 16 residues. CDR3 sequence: CASSPPGTSWGETQYF. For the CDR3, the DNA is TGTGCCAGCAGCCCTCCTGGGACTAGTTGGGGCGAGACCCAGTACTTC.